Presented here are 2 T cell receptor beta chains from one specimen sequenced in a study of blood T cell repertoires in COVID-19. The repertoire was sequenced with immunoSEQ multiplex PCR; TCRdb's copy has only in-frame clones and lacks some. Of 45,000 to 70,000 clones listed, 91% were seen once; the top ten hold around 7.3%. The sample consisted of peripheral blood. All receptors derive from a woman in her sixties with active or convalescent COVID-19.

The chain combines TRBV6-1 with TRBJ2-4; D is undetermined. Germline V gene data show CDR1 as MNHNS and CDR2 as SASEGT. This CDR3 is 15 amino acids long. Trimming cost V 1 base and J 0 bases, with 7 bases left between them. The CDR3 DNA reads as TGTGCCAGCAGTGAAGACCTAGGAGCCAAAAACATTCAGTACTTC. Amino acid sequence: CASSEDLGAKNIQYF.

The rearrangement joins TRBV24-1 to TRBJ2-1, with D possibly matching TRBD2 (5 bases). Germline CDR1 KGHDR, CDR2 SFDVKD. Deletions cut 0 bases from V and 6 bases from J, with 8 bases between. The CDR3 sequence is 14 residues long. CDR3: CATSDLEGVNEQFF. For the CDR3, the DNA is TGTGCCACCAGTGATTTGGAGGGAGTCAATGAGCAGTTCTTC.